Below are 7 T cell receptor beta chains sequenced from a single sample in a study of human T cells and chemical hapten exposure. TCRdb analysed the RACE reads with MiXCR anew, one entry per CDR3 protein. The repertoire holds 240,000 or so distinct CDR3 sequences, about 8.1% seen once, with 2% to 2.5% in the top ten. Specified time point: pre-sensitization, week 0. The sample's treatment: therapeutic diphenylcyclopropenone sensitization with weekly scalp DPC. Material: whole blood, obtained in connection with sensitization to the hapten diphenylcyclopropenone (DPC). Receptor source: a woman between 40 and 55 years old with alopecia areata. Some clones in this sample may be carry-over from other donors' samples.

There are many counts of this clonotype. The CDR3 here is CASSYNPRLAGVSKNIQYF. The CDR3 region has the DNA TGTGCCAGCAGTTACAATCCTAGACTAGCGGGAGTATCCAAAAACATTCAGTACTTC. The V gene is TRBV6-2 or TRBV6-3, the J gene TRBJ2-4; 12 nucleotides line up with TRBD2. The germline V gene encodes CDR1 MNHEY and CDR2 SVGEGT. The length of the CDR3 is 19 residues. The trim removed 2 bases at V and 2 bases at J, leaving 10 bases unmatched.

The chain employs TRBV6-2 or TRBV6-3 and TRBJ2-7; possible D gene TRBD1, 5 bases. Germline CDR1 reads MNHEY; CDR2 reads SVGEGT. There are 14 residues in the CDR3. With 6 bases removed from V and 2 bases from J, the gap between germline ends came to 14 bases. The CDR3 loop reads CASSETANPYEQYF. The CDR3 DNA is TGTGCCAGCAGCGAGACAGCAAATCCCTACGAGCAGTACTTC.

The chain carries TRBV7-9 and TRBJ2-7, with D possibly TRBD2 on 5 matching bases. This CDR3 spans 14 amino acids. V shed 5 bases and J shed 5 bases, with 16 bases lying between them. CDR1 is SEHNR and CDR2 is FQNEAQ in the germline V gene (reference sequence). The CDR3 loop reads CASSPDGVAHEQYF. CDR3 in DNA: TGTGCCAGCAGCCCCGACGGGGTCGCCCACGAGCAGTACTTC.

V gene TRBV9 combines with J gene TRBJ1-6, with a tentative D call TRBD1 (6 bases). Trimming pared 3 bases from V and 5 bases from J, leaving 18 bases between. Per the germline V gene, CDR1 is SGDLS and CDR2 is YYNGEE. The CDR3 has 17 amino acids. The CDR3 sequence is CASSAGAGYANNSPLHF. CDR3 coding DNA: TGTGCCAGCAGCGCGGGGGCAGGATATGCCAATAATTCACCCCTCCACTTT.

The rearrangement uses TRBV19 and TRBJ1-4; perhaps TRBD1 as D (5 bases). Deletions cut 3 bases from V and 7 bases from J, with 12 bases between. This CDR3 has 14 residues. Germline CDR1 reads LNHDA; CDR2 reads SQIVND (reference sequence). CDR3 protein: CASSIRQGGEKLFF. The CDR3 nucleotides are TGTGCCAGTAGTATCCGGCAGGGTGGTGAAAAACTGTTTTTT.

This clonotype was seen a few times. The V and J genes are TRBV5-1 and TRBJ1-6; tentative D call: TRBD1 (5 bases). Trimming took 4 bases from V and 5 from J, leaving 10 bases between them. CDR1 and CDR2 from the germline V gene are SGHRS and YFSETQ. There are 14 residues in the CDR3. The DNA of the CDR3 is TGCGCCAGCAGCGCAGGGAACAATAATTCACCCCTCCACTTT. It specifies CASSAGNNNSPLHF.

This clonotype was seen a few times. The CDR3 DNA sequence: TGTGCCAGCAGCTTACCCAGGGGGCGGCGGGAGACCCAGTACTTC. It encodes CASSLPRGRRETQYF. The chain links TRBV7-9 to TRBJ2-5, with 8 bases that match TRBD1. CDR1 SEHNR and CDR2 FQNEAQ come from the germline V gene (reference sequence). The CDR3 consists of 15 residues. Losses at the gene ends were 2 bases for V and 5 bases for J; bases not matched to a gene: 7.